Listed below are T cell receptor beta chains from one sample, sequenced in a study of OX40 agonist ivuxolimab in advanced cancers. The table came from immunoSEQ multiplex PCR; TCRdb's copy has only in-frame clones and leaves some out. In the table there are more than 45,000 clones, approximately 79% of which are singletons. The material sequenced was CD4+ or CD8+ T cells sorted from blood, taken in a trial of the OX40 agonist ivuxolimab. These TCRs come from an adult with an advanced solid tumor such as melanoma, head and neck, liver or kidney cancer. The CDR3 runs from the conserved cysteine through the conserved F or W. Fields, in order: J gene, clone size, V gene, D gene, CDR3 DNA, CDR3 protein. D genes are given only for firm matches. Expanded clones are given a class, and other clones once, few, many or no size at all.

TRBJ2-1,-,TRBV5-8,TRBD2,TGTGCCAGCAGCTTGGCTTTACTAGCGGGGGGAATTGAGCAGTTCTTC,CASSLALLAGGIEQFF
TRBJ1-6,-,TRBV11-2,-,TGTGCCAGCACGCCGTTCAGCTCCTATAATTCACCCCTCCACTTT,CASTPFSSYNSPLHF
TRBJ2-1,-,TRBV7-9,TRBD2,TGTGCCAGCAGCCAAGGGGCTAGCGGGGGGGCCCTCAATGAGCAGTTCTTC,CASSQGASGGALNEQFF
TRBJ1-1,-,TRBV30,TRBD1,TGTGCCTGGGTACCTGGACAGGTTTTCTTAAAGAACACTGAAGCTTTCTTT,CAWVPGQVFLKNTEAFF
TRBJ1-1,-,TRBV7-2,-,TGTGCCAGCAGCTTCGGGGCAGGGACCACTGAAGCTTTCTTT,CASSFGAGTTEAFF
TRBJ2-1,-,TRBV7-2,TRBD2,TGTGCCAGCAGCTGGGCGGGGGGGCCGGGTGAGCAGTTCTTC,CASSWAGGPGEQFF
TRBJ2-2,once,TRBV28,-,TGTGCCAGCAGCCTCGGCGGGGTCACCGGGGAGCTGTTTTTT,CASSLGGVTGELFF
TRBJ2-2,-,TRBV7-2,TRBD2,TGTGCCAGCAGCTTCGGGAGGGCCTTAACCGGGGAGCTGTTTTTT,CASSFGRALTGELFF
TRBJ1-2,-,TRBV11-2,TRBD1,TGTGCCAGCAGCCCTCTCCTCAGGGGGAGGGACTATGGCTACACCTTC,CASSPLLRGRDYGYTF
TRBJ2-7,-,TRBV11-2,-,TGTGCCAGCAGCTCCCAGGGGTACTACGAGCAGTACTTC,CASSSQGYYEQYF
TRBJ2-1,once,TRBV29-1,-,TGCAGCGTTGCCCCGGGTGAGCAGTTCTTC,CSVAPGEQFF
TRBJ2-2,few,TRBV9,TRBD1,TGTGCCAGCAGCGCGGGACAGGTGAACACCGGGGAGCTGTTTTTT,CASSAGQVNTGELFF
TRBJ2-5,-,TRBV4-2,-,TGTGCCAGCAGCCAGGGCCCGGGGGAGACCCAGTACTTC,CASSQGPGETQYF
TRBJ1-2,-,TRBV29-1,-,TGCAGCGTTGCCCCTACGGGGGGTAAGAGCTACACCTTC,CSVAPTGGKSYTF
TRBJ2-6,-,TRBV5-4,-,TGTGCCAGCAGCTTTGTGACTGGGGCCAACGTCCTGACTTTC,CASSFVTGANVLTF
TRBJ1-2,few,TRBV5-1,-,TGCGCCAGCAGCTTGGAGGTCGGCTTATATGGCTACACCTTC,CASSLEVGLYGYTF
TRBJ1-2,-,TRBV6-1,TRBD1,TGTGCCAGCAGTGCACAGGGGAAAGGAGATGGCTACACCTTC,CASSAQGKGDGYTF
TRBJ2-5,few,TRBV18,-,TGTGCCAGCTCACCAGAGGGGCTAGCGAGGAGAGAGACCCAGTACTTC,CASSPEGLARRETQYF
TRBJ2-1,-,TRBV5-5,-,TGTGCCAGCAGCTTGGCCAGCATCCCCCCGGGGAGTGAGCAGTTCTTC,CASSLASIPPGSEQFF
TRBJ2-5,-,TRBV9,TRBD1,TGTGCCAGCAGGAGGGGGCTTGTGGAGACCCAGTACTTC,CASRRGLVETQYF
TRBJ2-1,-,TRBV7-8,TRBD2,TGTGCCAGCAGCGCGCGGGAGGGCCTGTACAATGAGCAGTTCTTC,CASSAREGLYNEQFF
TRBJ1-6,-,TRBV18,-,TGTGCCAGCCACGCGAGCGGCAGCAATTCACCCCTCCACTTT,CASHASGSNSPLHF
TRBJ2-2,-,TRBV11-3,TRBD1,TGTGCCAGCAGCGAGGACAGGACCGGGGAGCTGTTTTTT,CASSEDRTGELFF
TRBJ2-2,-,TRBV18,TRBD1,TGTGCCAGCTCACCATCGGGACAGGGTGTCACCGGGGAGCTGTTTTTT,CASSPSGQGVTGELFF
TRBJ2-1,-,TRBV7-9,-,TGTGCCAGCAGCTTAGGGGGATGGGGCCTCTCCTACAATGAGCAGTTCTTC,CASSLGGWGLSYNEQFF
TRBJ2-1,-,TRBV2,TRBD2,TGTGCCAGCAAGGGGGGACTAGTCAACAATGAGCAGTTCTTC,CASKGGLVNNEQFF
TRBJ2-7,once,TRBV5-1,TRBD1,TGTGCCAGCAGCCCGTACAGGGGCTACGAGCAGTACTTC,CASSPYRGYEQYF
TRBJ1-2,-,TRBV6-5,TRBD1,TGTGCCAGCAGTAGACAGGGCTTCACCTTC,CASSRQGFTF